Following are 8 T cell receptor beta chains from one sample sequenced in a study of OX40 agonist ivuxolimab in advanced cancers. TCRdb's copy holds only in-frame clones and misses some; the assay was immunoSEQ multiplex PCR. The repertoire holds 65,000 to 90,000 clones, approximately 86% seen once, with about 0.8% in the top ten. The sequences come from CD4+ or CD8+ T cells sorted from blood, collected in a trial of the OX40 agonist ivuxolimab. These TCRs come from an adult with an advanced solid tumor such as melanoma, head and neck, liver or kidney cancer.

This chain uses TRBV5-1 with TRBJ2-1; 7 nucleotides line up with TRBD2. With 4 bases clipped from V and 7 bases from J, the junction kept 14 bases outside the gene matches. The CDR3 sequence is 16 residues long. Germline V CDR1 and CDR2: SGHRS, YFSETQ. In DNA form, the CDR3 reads TGCGCCAGCAGCCCGGGGGTGGGAGGGCCTTTAAATGAGCAGTTCTTC. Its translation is CASSPGVGGPLNEQFF.

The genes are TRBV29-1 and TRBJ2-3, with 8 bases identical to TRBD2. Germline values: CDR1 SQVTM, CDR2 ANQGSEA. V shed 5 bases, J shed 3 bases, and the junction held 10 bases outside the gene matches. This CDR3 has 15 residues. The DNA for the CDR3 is TGCAGCGTTAACAGAGCGGGAGAGGGGACAGATACGCAGTATTTT. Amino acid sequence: CSVNRAGEGTDTQYF.

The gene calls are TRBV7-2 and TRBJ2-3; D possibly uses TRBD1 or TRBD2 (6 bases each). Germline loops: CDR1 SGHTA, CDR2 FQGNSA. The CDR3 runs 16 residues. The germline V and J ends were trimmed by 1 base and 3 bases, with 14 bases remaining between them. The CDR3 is CASSLVGGRGTDTQYF. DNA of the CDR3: TGTGCCAGCAGCTTAGTAGGGGGGCGAGGAACAGATACGCAGTATTTT.

CDR3 sequence reads: CASSQSEGAINIQYF. The CDR3 region has the DNA TGCGCCAGCAGTCAATCGGAGGGGGCGATAAACATTCAGTACTTC. This chain links TRBV23-1 with TRBJ2-4, with a weak D call TRBD1 (7 bases). TRBV23-1 is an ORF, and what it does is uncertain. The ends were cut back, 0 bases at V and 6 bases at J, with 12 bases in the middle. CDR3 length equals 15 residues.

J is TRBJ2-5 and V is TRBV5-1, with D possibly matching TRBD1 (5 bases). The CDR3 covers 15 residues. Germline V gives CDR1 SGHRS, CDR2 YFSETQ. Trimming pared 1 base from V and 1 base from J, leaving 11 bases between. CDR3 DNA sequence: TGCGCCAGCAGCTTGACAGGCATATCCCAAGAGACCCAGTACTTC. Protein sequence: CASSLTGISQETQYF.

This CDR3 reads CAISDASGRANTGELFF. The DNA of the CDR3 is TGTGCCATCAGTGACGCTAGCGGGAGGGCGAACACCGGGGAGCTGTTTTTT. V usage is TRBV10-3 and J usage is TRBJ2-2, with TRBD2 matching over 12 bases. CDR1 and CDR2 (germline): ENHRY, SYGVKD. The CDR3 contains 17 residues. The V segment lost 3 bases and the J segment 0 bases; nucleotides outside the gene matches: 2.

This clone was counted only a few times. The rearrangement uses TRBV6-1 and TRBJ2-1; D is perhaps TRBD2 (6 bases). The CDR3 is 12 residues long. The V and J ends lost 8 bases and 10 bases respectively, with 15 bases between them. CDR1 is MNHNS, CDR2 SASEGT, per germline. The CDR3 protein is CASGDSRSEQFF. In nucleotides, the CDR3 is TGTGCCAGCGGGGACTCTCGCAGCGAGCAGTTCTTC.

Here the CDR3 reads CASSLTNTEAFF. The CDR3 coding sequence is TGTGCCAGCAGCTTAACGAACACTGAAGCTTTCTTT. The chain employs TRBV7-9 and TRBJ1-1; D not resolved. CDR1 is SEHNR, CDR2 FQNEAQ, per germline (reference sequence). This CDR3 has 12 amino acids. Trimming pared 2 bases from V and 1 base from J, leaving 2 bases between.